These 11 T cell receptor beta chains share one sample of origin, sequenced in a study of OX40 agonist ivuxolimab in advanced cancers. The assay was immunoSEQ multiplex PCR, and TCRdb's table has in-frame clones only and misses some. This sample has tens of thousands of clones, with under 90% found just once. Source: CD4+ or CD8+ T cells sorted from blood, taken in a trial of the OX40 agonist ivuxolimab. These receptors all stem from an adult with an advanced solid tumor such as melanoma, head and neck, liver or kidney cancer.

This clone was found once. This CDR3 is CASSRLAGAQETQYF. CDR3 coding DNA: TGTGCCAGCTCACGACTAGCGGGGGCACAAGAGACCCAGTACTTC. The chain couples TRBV18 to TRBJ2-5; 12 bases align to TRBD2. This CDR3 comprises 15 residues. The germline gives CDR1 KGHSH, CDR2 LQKENI. The V and J ends lost 4 bases and 2 bases, in that order; junction bases with no gene match: 2.

V usage is TRBV11-3 and J usage is TRBJ2-1; 11 positions agree with TRBD2. V shed 3 bases, J shed 3 bases, and the junction held 4 bases outside the gene matches. There are 16 residues in the CDR3. Germline V gene data show CDR1 as SGHNT and CDR2 as YENEEA. The CDR3, as DNA: TGTGCCAGCAGCTTGGTAGCGGGAGGGATCTACAATGAGCAGTTCTTC. Translated, it gives CASSLVAGGIYNEQFF.

The chain employs TRBV11-2 and TRBJ2-1, with D possibly being TRBD1 or TRBD2 (5 bases each). The germline V gene encodes CDR1 SGHAT and CDR2 FQNNGV. The V gene lost 4 bases and the J gene lost 0 bases, with 10 bases spanning the gap. The CDR3 spans 15 residues. In DNA, the CDR3 is TGTGCCAGCAGCTCAGGGACGAGCTCCTACAATGAGCAGTTCTTC. Translated: CASSSGTSSYNEQFF.

The V and J genes are TRBV4-2 and TRBJ2-7; D assignment may be TRBD1 or TRBD2 (5 bases each). The CDR3 totals 13 residues. Germline V CDR1 and CDR2: LGHNA, YNFKEQ. The V end was cut by 9 bases, the J end by 3 bases, with 15 bases between. This CDR3 is CASSSGTSYEQYF. CDR3 DNA: TGTGCCAGTTCTTCCGGGACCAGCTACGAGCAGTACTTC.

The chain couples TRBV6-1 to TRBJ1-2, with unresolved D. Trimming removed 1 base at V and 4 bases at J, with 10 bases between. The CDR3 runs 14 residues. Germline V gene sequence: CDR1 MNHNS, CDR2 SASEGT. In DNA, the CDR3 is TGTGCCAGCAGTGAAGGTGACCAGCTCTATGGCTACACCTTC. Translating gives CASSEGDQLYGYTF.

The chain combines TRBV7-6 with TRBJ2-7; D possibly corresponds to TRBD1 (6 bases). Germline CDR1 is SGHVS and CDR2 is FNYEAQ. The V and J ends lost 4 bases and 5 bases respectively, with 12 bases between them. The CDR3 spans 13 residues. The CDR3 loop is CASSSASGDEQYF. DNA of the CDR3: TGTGCCAGCAGCTCAGCCTCAGGGGACGAGCAGTACTTC.

This chain joins TRBV18 and TRBJ2-5, with 8 nucleotides matching TRBD1. V lost 4 bases and J lost 2; bases outside the gene matches: 0. This CDR3 spans 13 amino acids. Per the germline V gene, CDR1 is KGHSH and CDR2 is LQKENI. The CDR3 loop reads CASSRDRQETQYF. In DNA form, the CDR3 reads TGTGCCAGCTCACGGGACAGGCAAGAGACCCAGTACTTC.

The V call is TRBV7-8, the J call TRBJ1-2; D gene ambiguous. V was pared by 2 bases and J by 7 bases, with 11 bases between. Per germline, CDR1 SGHVS and CDR2 FQNEAQ. CDR3 size: 13 residues. CDR3 sequence (DNA): TGTGCCAGCAGCTTATGGCGGGATGGTGGCTACACCTTC. It translates to CASSLWRDGGYTF.

This chain joins TRBV30 and TRBJ1-6; TRBD1 aligns across 11 bases. Germline-derived CDR1 and CDR2 are GTSNPN and SVGIG (reference sequence). Losses at the gene ends were 1 base for V and 9 bases for J; bases not matched to a gene: 2. The CDR3 has 14 residues. The CDR3 is CAWSAGQGGSPLHF. The CDR3, as DNA: TGTGCCTGGAGTGCGGGACAGGGGGGTTCACCCCTCCACTTT.

V usage is TRBV10-3 and J usage is TRBJ2-7; 7 bases are shared with TRBD1. The CDR3 spans 16 residues. Germline V gene sequence: CDR1 ENHRY, CDR2 SYGVKD. V dropped 7 bases and J dropped 2; count of bases not matched to a gene: 14. The CDR3 is CAITDRRDSRPYEQYF. The CDR3 coding sequence is TGTGCCATCACCGATCGTAGGGACAGCCGACCCTACGAGCAGTACTTC.

The gene calls are TRBV18 and TRBJ1-2; TRBD1 agrees at 7 bases. Unmatched junction bases numbered 4, after V lost 1 base and J lost 2 bases. Germline CDR1 KGHSH, CDR2 LQKENI. The CDR3 spans 15 residues. The CDR3 protein is CASSPRMDRNYGYTF. CDR3 DNA: TGTGCCAGCTCACCACGGATGGACAGGAACTATGGCTACACCTTC.